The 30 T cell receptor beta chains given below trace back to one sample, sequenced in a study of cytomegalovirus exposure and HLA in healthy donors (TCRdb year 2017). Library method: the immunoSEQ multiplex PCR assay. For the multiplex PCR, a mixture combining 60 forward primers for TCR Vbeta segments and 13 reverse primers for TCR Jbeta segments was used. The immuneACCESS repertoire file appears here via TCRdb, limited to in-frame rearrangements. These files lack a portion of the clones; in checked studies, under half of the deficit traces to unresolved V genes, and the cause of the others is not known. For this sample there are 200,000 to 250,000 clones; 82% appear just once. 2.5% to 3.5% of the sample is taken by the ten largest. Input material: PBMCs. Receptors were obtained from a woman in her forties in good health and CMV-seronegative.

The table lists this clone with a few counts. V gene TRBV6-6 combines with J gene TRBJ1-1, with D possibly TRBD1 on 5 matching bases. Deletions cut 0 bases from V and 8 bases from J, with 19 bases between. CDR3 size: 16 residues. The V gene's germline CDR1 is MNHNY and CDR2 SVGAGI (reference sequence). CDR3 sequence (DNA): TGTGCCAGCAGTTACTCAACCAGGGTCGCCGATAGAGAAGCTTTCTTT. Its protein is CASSYSTRVADREAFF.

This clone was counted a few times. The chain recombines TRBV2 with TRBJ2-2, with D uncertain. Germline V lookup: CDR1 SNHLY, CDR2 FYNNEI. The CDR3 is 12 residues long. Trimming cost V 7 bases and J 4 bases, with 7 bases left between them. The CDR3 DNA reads TGTGCCAGCACCAGCGTCACCGGGGAGCTGTTTTTT. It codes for CASTSVTGELFF.

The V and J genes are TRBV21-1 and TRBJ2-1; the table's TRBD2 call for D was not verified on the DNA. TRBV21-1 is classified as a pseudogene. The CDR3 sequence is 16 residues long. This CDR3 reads CASIPSPGISGNEQFF. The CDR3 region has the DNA TGTGCCAGCATACCATCACCGGGGATTAGTGGTAATGAGCAGTTCTTC.

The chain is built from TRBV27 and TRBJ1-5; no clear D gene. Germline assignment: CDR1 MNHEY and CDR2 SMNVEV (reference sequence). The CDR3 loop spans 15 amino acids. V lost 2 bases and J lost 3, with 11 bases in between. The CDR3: CASSLKQPNNQPQHF. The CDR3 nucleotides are TGTGCCAGCAGTTTAAAACAGCCGAACAATCAGCCCCAGCATTTT.

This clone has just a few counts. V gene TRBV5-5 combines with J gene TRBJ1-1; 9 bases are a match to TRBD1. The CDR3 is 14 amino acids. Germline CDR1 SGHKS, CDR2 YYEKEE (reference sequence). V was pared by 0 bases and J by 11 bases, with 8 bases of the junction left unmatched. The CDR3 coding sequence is TGTGCCAGCAGCTTGGGACAGGGGGGGACTTGGGCTTTCTTT. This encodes CASSLGQGGTWAFF.

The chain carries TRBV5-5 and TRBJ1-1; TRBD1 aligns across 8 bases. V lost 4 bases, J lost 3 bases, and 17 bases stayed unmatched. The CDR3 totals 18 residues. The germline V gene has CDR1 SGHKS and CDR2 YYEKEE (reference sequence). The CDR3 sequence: CASSARDRKSRLDTEAFF. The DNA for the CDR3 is TGTGCCAGCAGCGCACGGGACAGGAAAAGTAGATTGGACACTGAAGCTTTCTTT.

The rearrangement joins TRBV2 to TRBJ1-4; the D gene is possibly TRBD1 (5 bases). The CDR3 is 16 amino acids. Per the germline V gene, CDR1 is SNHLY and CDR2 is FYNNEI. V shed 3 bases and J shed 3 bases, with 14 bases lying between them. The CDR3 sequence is CASSDRVWGANEKLFF. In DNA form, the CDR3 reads TGTGCCAGCAGTGACAGGGTATGGGGGGCTAATGAAAAACTGTTTTTT.

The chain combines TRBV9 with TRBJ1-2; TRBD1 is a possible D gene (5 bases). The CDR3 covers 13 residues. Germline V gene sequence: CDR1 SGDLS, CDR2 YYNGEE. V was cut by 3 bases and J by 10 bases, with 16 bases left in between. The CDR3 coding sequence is TGTGCCAGCAGCGGCCAGGGACTCCGCTACTACACCTTC. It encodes CASSGQGLRYYTF.

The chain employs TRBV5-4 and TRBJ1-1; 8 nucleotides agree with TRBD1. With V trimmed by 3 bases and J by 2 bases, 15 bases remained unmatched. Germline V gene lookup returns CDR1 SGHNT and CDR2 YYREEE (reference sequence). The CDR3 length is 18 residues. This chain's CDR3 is CASSSEDRAAGSNTEAFF. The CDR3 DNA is TGTGCCAGCAGCTCTGAGGACAGGGCAGCGGGGAGCAACACTGAAGCTTTCTTT.

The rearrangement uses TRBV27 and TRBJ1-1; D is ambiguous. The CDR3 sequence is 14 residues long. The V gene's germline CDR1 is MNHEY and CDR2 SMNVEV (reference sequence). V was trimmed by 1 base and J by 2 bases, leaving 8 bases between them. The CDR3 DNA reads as TGTGCCAGCAGTTTATGGGCGGGAAACACTGAAGCTTTCTTT. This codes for CASSLWAGNTEAFF.

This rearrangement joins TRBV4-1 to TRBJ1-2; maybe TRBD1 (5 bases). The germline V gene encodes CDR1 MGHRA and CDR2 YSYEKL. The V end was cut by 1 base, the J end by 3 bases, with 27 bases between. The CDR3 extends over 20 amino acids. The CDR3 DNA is TGCGCCAGCAGCCAAGCTCCAGGGCAGCCCCACCGTGGGATCGACTATGGCTACACCTTC. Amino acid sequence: CASSQAPGQPHRGIDYGYTF.

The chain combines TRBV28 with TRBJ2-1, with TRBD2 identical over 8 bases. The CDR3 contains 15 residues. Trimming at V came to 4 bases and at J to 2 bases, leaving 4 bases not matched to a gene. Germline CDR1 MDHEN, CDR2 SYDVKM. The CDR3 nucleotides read TGTGCCAGCAGTTCACTAGCGGAACCCTACAATGAGCAGTTCTTC. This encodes CASSSLAEPYNEQFF.

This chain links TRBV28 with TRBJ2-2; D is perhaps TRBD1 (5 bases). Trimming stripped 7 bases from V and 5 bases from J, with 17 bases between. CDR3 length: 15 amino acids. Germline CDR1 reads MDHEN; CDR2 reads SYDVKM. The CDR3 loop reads CASTSAGFRTGELFF. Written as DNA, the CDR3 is TGTGCCAGCACCTCGGCAGGGTTTAGGACCGGGGAGCTGTTTTTT. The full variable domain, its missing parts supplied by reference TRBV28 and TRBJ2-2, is DVKVTQSSRYLVKRTGEKVFLECVQDMDHENMFWYRQDPGLGLRLIYFSYDVKMKEKGDIPEGYSVSREKKERFSLILESASTNQTSMYLCASTSAGFRTGELFFGEGSRLTVL.

For the CDR3, the DNA is TGTGCCAGCAGTCCGGGACTAGCTCACAATGAGCAGTTCTTC. This gives the protein CASSPGLAHNEQFF. The chain combines TRBV9 with TRBJ2-1; 9 bases map to TRBD2. CDR3 length: 14 amino acids. The germline gives CDR1 SGDLS, CDR2 YYNGEE. The V gene end was trimmed by 5 bases and the J gene end by 5 bases; junction bases not matched to a gene: 5.

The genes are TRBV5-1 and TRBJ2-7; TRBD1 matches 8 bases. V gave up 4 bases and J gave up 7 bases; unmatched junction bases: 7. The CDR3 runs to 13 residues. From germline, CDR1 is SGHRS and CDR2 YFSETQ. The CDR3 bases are TGCGCCAGCAGCGCCAGGACAGGGAGTGAGCAGTACTTC. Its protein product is CASSARTGSEQYF.

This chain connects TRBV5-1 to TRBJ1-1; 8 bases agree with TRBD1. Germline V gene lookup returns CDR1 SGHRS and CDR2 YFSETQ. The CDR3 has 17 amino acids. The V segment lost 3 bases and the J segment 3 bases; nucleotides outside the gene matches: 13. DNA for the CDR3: TGCGCCAGCAGCTGGGGGCCCCAGGGGGCAGTGGACACTGAAGCTTTCTTT. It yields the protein CASSWGPQGAVDTEAFF.

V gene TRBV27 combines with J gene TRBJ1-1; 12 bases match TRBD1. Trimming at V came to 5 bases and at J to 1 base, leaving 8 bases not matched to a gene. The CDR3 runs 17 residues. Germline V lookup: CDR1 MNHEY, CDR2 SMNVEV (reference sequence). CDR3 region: CASSPSGTGGPNTEAFF. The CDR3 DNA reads TGTGCCAGCAGTCCTTCCGGGACAGGGGGCCCGAACACTGAAGCTTTCTTT.

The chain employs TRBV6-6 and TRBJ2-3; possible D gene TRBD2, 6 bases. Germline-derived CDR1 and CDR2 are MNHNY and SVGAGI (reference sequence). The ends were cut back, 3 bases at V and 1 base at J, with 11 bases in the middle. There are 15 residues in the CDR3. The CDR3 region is CASSYTGEGTDTQYF. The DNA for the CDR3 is TGTGCCAGCAGTTATACGGGAGAGGGCACAGATACGCAGTATTTT.

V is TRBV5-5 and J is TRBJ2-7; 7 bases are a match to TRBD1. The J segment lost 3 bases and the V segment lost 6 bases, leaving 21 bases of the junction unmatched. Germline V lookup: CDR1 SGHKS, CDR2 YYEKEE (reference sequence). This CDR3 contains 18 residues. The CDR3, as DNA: TGTGCCAGCACCGATCAAAATCCCGGGACAGCGACGCTCTACGAGCAGTACTTC. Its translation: CASTDQNPGTATLYEQYF.

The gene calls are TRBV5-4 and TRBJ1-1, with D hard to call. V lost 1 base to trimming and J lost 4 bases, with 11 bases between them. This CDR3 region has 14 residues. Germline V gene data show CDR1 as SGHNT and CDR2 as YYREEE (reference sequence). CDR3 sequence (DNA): TGTGCCAGCAGCTTGTTGTCCCGAGGCACTGAAGCTTTCTTT. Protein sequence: CASSLLSRGTEAFF.

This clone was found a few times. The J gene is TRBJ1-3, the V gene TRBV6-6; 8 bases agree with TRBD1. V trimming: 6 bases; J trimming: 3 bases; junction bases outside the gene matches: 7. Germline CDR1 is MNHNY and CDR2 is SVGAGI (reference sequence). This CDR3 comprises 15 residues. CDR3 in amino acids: CASRSGTGSGNTIYF. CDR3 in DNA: TGTGCCAGCAGGTCCGGGACAGGAAGTGGAAACACCATATATTTT.

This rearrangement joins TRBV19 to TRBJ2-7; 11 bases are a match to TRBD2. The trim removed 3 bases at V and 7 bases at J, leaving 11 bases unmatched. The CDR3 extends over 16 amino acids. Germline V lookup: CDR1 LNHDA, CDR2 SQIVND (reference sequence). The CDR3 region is CASSMGLAGGLREQYF. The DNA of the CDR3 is TGTGCCAGTAGTATGGGCCTAGCGGGAGGTCTGAGGGAGCAGTACTTC.

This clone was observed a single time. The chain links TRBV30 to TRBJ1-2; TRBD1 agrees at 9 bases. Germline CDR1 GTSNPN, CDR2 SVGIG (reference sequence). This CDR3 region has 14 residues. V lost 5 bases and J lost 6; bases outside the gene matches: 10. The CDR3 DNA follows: TGTGCCTGGGGACAAACAGGGGGCGGAAATGGCTACACCTTC. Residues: CAWGQTGGGNGYTF.

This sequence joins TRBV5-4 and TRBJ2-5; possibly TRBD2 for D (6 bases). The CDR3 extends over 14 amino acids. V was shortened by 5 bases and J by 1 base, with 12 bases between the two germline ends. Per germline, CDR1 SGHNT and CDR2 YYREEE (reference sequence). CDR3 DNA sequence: TGTGCCAGCAGTGTAAGGAGGGGCCAAGAGACCCAGTACTTC. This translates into CASSVRRGQETQYF.

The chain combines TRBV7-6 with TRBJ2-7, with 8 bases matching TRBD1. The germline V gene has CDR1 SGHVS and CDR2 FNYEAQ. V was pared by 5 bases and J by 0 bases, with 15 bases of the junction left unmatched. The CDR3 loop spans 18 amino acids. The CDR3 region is CASSQNFGQGPSSYEQYF. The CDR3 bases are TGTGCCAGCAGCCAAAATTTCGGACAGGGCCCGAGCTCCTACGAGCAGTACTTC.

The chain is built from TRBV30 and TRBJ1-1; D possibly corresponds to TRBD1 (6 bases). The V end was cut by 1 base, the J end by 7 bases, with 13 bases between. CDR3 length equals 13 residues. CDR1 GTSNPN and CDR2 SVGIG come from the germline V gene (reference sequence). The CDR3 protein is CAWSARGEGEAFF. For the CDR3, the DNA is TGTGCCTGGAGTGCCAGGGGAGAGGGTGAAGCTTTCTTT.

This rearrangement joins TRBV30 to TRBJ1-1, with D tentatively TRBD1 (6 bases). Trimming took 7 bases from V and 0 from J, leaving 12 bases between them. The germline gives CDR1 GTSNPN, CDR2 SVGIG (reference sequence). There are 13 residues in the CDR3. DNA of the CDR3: TGTGCCTCAGCGACAGGCATGAACACTGAAGCTTTCTTT. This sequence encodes CASATGMNTEAFF.

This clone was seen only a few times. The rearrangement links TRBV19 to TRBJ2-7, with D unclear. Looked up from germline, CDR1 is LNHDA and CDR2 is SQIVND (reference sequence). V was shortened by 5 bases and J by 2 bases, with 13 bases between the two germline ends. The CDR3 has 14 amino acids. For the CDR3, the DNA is TGTGCCAGTAGTGCCGGGTCCAGCCCCTACGAGCAGTACTTC. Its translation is CASSAGSSPYEQYF.

CDR3 region: CASSRGVGSGQPQHF. The CDR3 bases are TGCGCCAGCAGCCGGGGGGTGGGGTCGGGTCAGCCCCAGCATTTT. The chain employs TRBV4-1 and TRBJ1-5; possibly TRBD1 for D (5 bases). The CDR3 covers 15 residues. Germline CDR1 and CDR2: MGHRA and YSYEKL. The V end was cut by 4 bases, the J end by 6 bases, with 16 bases between.

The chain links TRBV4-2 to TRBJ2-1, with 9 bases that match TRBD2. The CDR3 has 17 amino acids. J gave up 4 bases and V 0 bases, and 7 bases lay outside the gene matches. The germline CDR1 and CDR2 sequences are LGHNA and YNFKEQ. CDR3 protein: CASSQDLRTSGYNEQFF. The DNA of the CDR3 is TGTGCCAGCAGCCAAGATCTTCGAACTAGCGGGTACAATGAGCAGTTCTTC.